Below are 17 T cell receptor beta chains sequenced from a single sample in a study of neoadjuvant nivolumab and ipilimumab in lung cancer. The table came from immunoSEQ multiplex PCR; TCRdb's copy has only in-frame clones and leaves some out. In the table there are 3,500 to 4,500 clones, roughly 80% of which are singletons. The sample consisted of adjacent normal lung tissue, taken after neoadjuvant nivolumab, alone or with ipilimumab, at or shortly before surgery. The receptors originated from an adult with non-small cell lung cancer.

This clone was seen only a few times. The chain recombines TRBV6-1 with TRBJ2-2, with 13 nucleotides matching TRBD2. This CDR3 contains 14 residues. Per the germline V gene, CDR1 is MNHNS and CDR2 is SASEGT. The junction had 0 bases not matched to a gene; V was cut back by 8 bases and J by 3 bases. As DNA, the CDR3 is TGTGCCAGCGGACTAGCGGGGGACACCGGGGAGCTGTTTTTT. Protein: CASGLAGDTGELFF.

The chain is built from TRBV15 and TRBJ1-1; no firm D call. The CDR3 runs 14 residues. CDR1 and CDR2 from the germline V gene are LNHNV and YYDKDF (reference sequence). V lost 0 bases and J 6 bases, leaving 11 bases between the germline ends. DNA for the CDR3: TGTGCCACCAGCAGAGATCGGGGATTCGCTGAAGCTTTCTTT. Residues: CATSRDRGFAEAFF.

The CDR3 sequence: CASSQHGGLGDTQYF. The CDR3 nucleotides read TGTGCCAGCAGCCAACACGGGGGGCTCGGGGATACGCAGTATTTT. The V gene is TRBV5-4, the J gene TRBJ2-3; D possibly corresponds to TRBD2 (7 bases). The CDR3 sequence is 15 residues long. In germline, CDR1 is SGHNT, CDR2 YYREEE (reference sequence). V shed 4 bases and J shed 6 bases, with 18 bases lying between them.

The chain links TRBV4-3 to TRBJ1-3, with 10 bases identical to TRBD1. In germline, CDR1 is LGHNA, CDR2 YSLEER. This CDR3 is built from 17 residues. V lost 4 bases and J lost 0; bases outside the gene matches: 6. In DNA form, the CDR3 reads TGCGCCAGCAGCCTGGAGGGACAGGGGAGCTCTGGAAACACCATATATTTT. Its translation is CASSLEGQGSSGNTIYF.

The chain carries TRBV21-1 and TRBJ1-2. TRBV21-1 counts as a pseudogene. This CDR3 region has 12 residues. In nucleotides, the CDR3 is TGTGCCAGCAGGGGTGTTGGGGATGGCTACACCTTC. Translation: CASRGVGDGYTF.

In the case of this clone: Other DNA sequences in this specimen translate into the identical CDR3. This chain connects TRBV19 to TRBJ1-1; D might be TRBD1 (5 bases). This CDR3 is 13 amino acids long. Germline V gene data show CDR1 as LNHDA and CDR2 as SQIVND (reference sequence). Trimming pared 6 bases from V and 1 base from J, leaving 9 bases between. CDR3 DNA sequence: TGTGCCAGTAGCCTGGGGCGGAACACTGAAGCTTTCTTT. Its protein is CASSLGRNTEAFF.

The chain joins TRBV5-4 to TRBJ2-1; possible D gene TRBD2, 6 bases. V dropped 4 bases and J dropped 9 bases, with 20 bases sitting between them. Germline V gene lookup returns CDR1 SGHNT and CDR2 YYREEE (reference sequence). The CDR3 runs to 15 residues. The CDR3 coding sequence is TGTGCCAGCAGCCCCGGGACTGATGGTCTTTCTGAGCAGTTCTTC. It is translated as CASSPGTDGLSEQFF.

Comment on this clone: The junction departs from germline at one end; a sequencing error may be responsible. Other DNA sequences in this sample translate to the same CDR3. The genes are TRBV25-1 and TRBJ2-2; no firm D call. The CDR3 has 12 amino acids. CDR1 and CDR2 (germline): MGHDK, SYGVNS. The CDR3 DNA reads TGTGCCAGCAGTGCATACACCGGAGAGCTGTTTTTT. This gives the protein CASSAYTGELFF.

CDR3 bases: TGTGCCAGCAGCTTGGGCGGGGAGCAGTACTTC. Encoded protein: CASSLGGEQYF. The rearrangement uses TRBV5-4 and TRBJ2-7; D possibly corresponds to TRBD2 (5 bases). V shed 0 bases and J shed 7 bases, with 5 bases lying between them. Germline values: CDR1 SGHNT, CDR2 YYREEE (reference sequence). The CDR3 is 11 amino acids.

The chain employs TRBV6-5 and TRBJ1-3; TRBD1 matches 7 bases. The germline V gene has CDR1 MNHEY and CDR2 SVGAGI. The CDR3 has 13 amino acids. The V segment lost 6 bases and the J segment 4 bases; nucleotides outside the gene matches: 3. Here the CDR3 reads CASRLTGGNTIYF. The CDR3 nucleotides read TGTGCCAGCAGGCTGACAGGGGGAAACACCATATATTTT.

The gene calls are TRBV2 and TRBJ1-6; D not resolved. The CDR3 sequence is 12 residues long. The germline V and J ends were trimmed by 4 bases and 8 bases, with 6 bases remaining between them. Per the germline V gene, CDR1 is SNHLY and CDR2 is FYNNEI. Written as DNA, the CDR3 is TGTGCCAGCAGTGTTGGGGATTCACCCCTCCACTTT. It specifies CASSVGDSPLHF.

This CDR3 is CASSLLLDRSYNEQFF. The CDR3, as DNA: TGTGCCAGCAGCTTGTTACTAGACCGCTCCTACAATGAGCAGTTCTTC. The chain carries TRBV5-6 and TRBJ2-1; possibly TRBD2 for D (5 bases). The CDR3 sequence is 16 residues long. Trimming took 1 base from V and 0 from J, leaving 11 bases between them. Germline V gives CDR1 SGHDT, CDR2 YYEEEE.

The table lists this clone with a count of one. The chain couples TRBV6-5 to TRBJ1-2; the D gene is possibly TRBD1 (5 bases). V lost 7 bases and J lost 0, with 15 bases in between. Germline loops: CDR1 MNHEY, CDR2 SVGAGI. The CDR3 runs 15 residues. CDR3: CASTSLSTANYGYTF. For the CDR3, the DNA is TGTGCCAGCACCTCTCTGTCGACAGCTAACTATGGCTACACCTTC.

The sample holds one count of this clone. The chain couples TRBV7-2 to TRBJ1-1; weak D call: TRBD1 (6 bases). The V end was cut by 1 base, the J end by 4 bases, with 16 bases between. This CDR3 spans 16 amino acids. Germline V CDR1 and CDR2: SGHTA, FQGNSA. This CDR3 reads CASSLGLGGAVTEAFF. CDR3 in DNA: TGTGCCAGCAGCTTAGGGCTTGGGGGGGCGGTCACTGAAGCTTTCTTT.

The chain links TRBV7-6 to TRBJ1-5; D remains unclear. There are 15 residues in the CDR3. Trimming took 1 base from V and 3 from J, leaving 10 bases between them. Germline loops: CDR1 SGHVS, CDR2 FNYEAQ. The CDR3 is CASSLGGTSNQPQHF. CDR3 nucleotides: TGTGCCAGCAGCTTAGGTGGAACTTCCAATCAGCCCCAGCATTTT.

In DNA, the CDR3 is TGTGCCAGCAGTTCCACAGGGAGGGTCAATCAGCCCCAGCATTTT. It encodes CASSSTGRVNQPQHF. The chain couples TRBV28 to TRBJ1-5, with a tentative D call TRBD1 (6 bases). Between the trimmed V and J ends, which lost 4 bases and 3 bases, there was a span of 13 bases. This CDR3 comprises 15 residues. Germline-derived CDR1 and CDR2 are MDHEN and SYDVKM.

This sequence joins TRBV9 and TRBJ2-3; TRBD2 is a possible D gene (8 bases). This CDR3 is 15 amino acids long. V was trimmed by 4 bases and J by 3 bases, leaving 15 bases between them. From germline, CDR1 is SGDLS and CDR2 YYNGEE. The CDR3 reads CASSLREGATDTQYF. In nucleotides, the CDR3 is TGTGCCAGCAGCCTCCGGGAGGGGGCGACAGATACGCAGTATTTT. The variable domain in full, with the rest retrieved from reference TRBV9 and TRBJ2-3, is DSGVTQTPKHLITATGQRVTLRCSPRSGDLSVYWYQQSLDQGLQFLIQYYNGEERAKGNILERFSAQQFPDLHSELNLSSLELGDSALYFCASSLREGATDTQYFGPGTRLTVL.